Presented here are 18 T cell receptor beta chains from one specimen sequenced in a study of shared clonotypes between healthy human individuals. This table comes from immunoSEQ multiplex PCR, and its TCRdb copy is limited to in-frame clones, with some not included. This sample yields 2,100,000 or so clones, of which approximately 95% are seen a single time; approximately 0.13% belongs to the top ten. Sequenced material: naive CD4+ T cells sorted from blood. Subset described: CD45RA+ positively selected. These receptors were obtained from a man between 18 and 35 years old in good health.

The CDR3 nucleotides read TGTGCCAGCAGTTTATGGGGAGTCGTGAACACTGAAGCTTTCTTT. It codes for CASSLWGVVNTEAFF. The chain uses TRBV28 and TRBJ1-1, with D unresolved. Trimming removed 0 bases from V and 0 bases from J, with 8 bases in between. The CDR3 spans 15 residues. Per the germline V gene, CDR1 is MDHEN and CDR2 is SYDVKM.

This clone occurred once. The chain employs TRBV6-5 and TRBJ2-3; D is perhaps TRBD2 (5 bases). This CDR3 is built from 12 residues. Germline V gives CDR1 MNHEY, CDR2 SVGAGI. V was trimmed by 6 bases and J by 4 bases, leaving 8 bases between them. CDR3 sequence: CASRGGSDTQYF. Written as DNA, the CDR3 is TGTGCCAGCAGGGGCGGGTCAGATACGCAGTATTTT.

This chain joins TRBV25-1 and TRBJ1-5; D remains unclear. The V gene's germline CDR1 is MGHDK and CDR2 SYGVNS. CDR3 length: 18 residues. Trimming took 3 bases from V and 0 from J, leaving 18 bases between them. CDR3 nucleotides: TGTGCCAGCAGTGACCCGAGGGCCCGGCGGTATAGCAATCAGCCCCAGCATTTT. Encoded protein: CASSDPRARRYSNQPQHF.

This clone was counted a single time. The J gene is TRBJ2-7, the V gene TRBV25-1; D possibly uses TRBD1 or TRBD2 (6 bases each). The CDR3 is 14 amino acids. V was trimmed by 2 bases and J by 6 bases, leaving 14 bases between them. CDR1 MGHDK and CDR2 SYGVNS come from the germline V gene. The CDR3 is CASSEIVGGGEQYF. The CDR3 DNA reads as TGTGCCAGCAGTGAAATTGTGGGGGGCGGCGAGCAGTACTTC.

V is TRBV5-1 and J is TRBJ1-1; perhaps TRBD1 as D (6 bases). V was cut by 6 bases and J by 1 base, with 13 bases left in between. The CDR3 has 14 residues. CDR1 and CDR2 from the germline V gene are SGHRS and YFSETQ. The chain's CDR3 is CASTTGTTNTEAFF. Here the CDR3 DNA reads TGCGCCAGCACGACCGGGACAACGAACACTGAAGCTTTCTTT.

The chain couples TRBV21-1 to TRBJ2-7; TRBD2 is taken as the D call from the table, unchecked against the DNA. TRBV21-1 is annotated as a pseudogene. The CDR3 loop spans 16 amino acids. The CDR3 sequence is CASSPRTSGSSAEQYF. The CDR3 nucleotides are TGTGCCAGCAGCCCGCGGACTAGCGGGAGTTCAGCCGAGCAGTACTTC.

This clone was detected only once. This rearrangement joins TRBV19 to TRBJ2-7; no firm D call. Trimming pared 7 bases from V and 0 bases from J, leaving 13 bases between. Germline V lookup: CDR1 LNHDA, CDR2 SQIVND (reference sequence). This CDR3 has 14 residues. The CDR3 here is CASKQADSSYEQYF. DNA for the CDR3: TGTGCCAGTAAGCAGGCAGATAGCTCCTACGAGCAGTACTTC.

V and J are TRBV7-2 and TRBJ1-3; D remains unclear. This CDR3 is built from 17 residues. The V gene lost 3 bases and the J gene lost 0 bases, with 15 bases spanning the gap. Germline CDR1 SGHTA, CDR2 FQGNSA. The CDR3 spells CASSLYGRSDSGNTIYF. CDR3 DNA: TGTGCCAGCAGCTTGTACGGCAGATCTGACTCTGGAAACACCATATATTTT. The variable domain in full, with the rest retrieved from reference TRBV7-2 and TRBJ1-3, is GAGVSQSPSNKVTEKGKDVELRCDPISGHTALYWYRQSLGQGLEFLIYFQGNSAPDKSGLPSDRFSAERTGGSVSTLTIQRTQQEDSAVYLCASSLYGRSDSGNTIYFGEGSWLTVV.

The CDR3 sequence: CASSVGGGTSGQETQYF. In DNA, the CDR3 is TGTGCCAGCAGCGTAGGAGGGGGGACTAGCGGGCAAGAGACCCAGTACTTC. J is TRBJ2-5 and V is TRBV9; 12 bases match TRBD2. J lost 2 bases, V lost 0 bases, and 5 bases had no gene match. This CDR3 has 17 residues. Per germline, CDR1 SGDLS and CDR2 YYNGEE.

The CDR3: CASPRRSEQYF. CDR3 bases: TGTGCCAGTCCCCGGCGAAGCGAGCAGTACTTC. The rearrangement uses TRBV6-5 and TRBJ2-7; D ambiguous. V lost 9 bases to trimming and J lost 6 bases, with 12 bases between them. CDR1 is MNHEY, CDR2 SVGAGI, per germline. The CDR3 is 11 residues long.

Concerning this clone itself: No DNA is shown, since the ends of the CDR3 on it are uncertain; the CDR3 is the one TCRdb lists. The rearrangement joins TRBV6-5 to TRBJ1-4. CDR1 and CDR2 (germline): MNHEY, SVGAGI. Inclusive of both ends, the CDR3 amounts to 14 amino acids. The CDR3 reads CASSFGAGAEKLFF.

The chain carries TRBV27 and TRBJ2-7; 8 nucleotides match TRBD1. Per the germline V gene, CDR1 is MNHEY and CDR2 is SMNVEV (reference sequence). This CDR3 comprises 13 residues. Germline trimming cut 5 bases from V and 2 bases from J; bases unmatched to any gene: 2. The CDR3: CASSRTGTYEQYF. DNA for the CDR3: TGTGCCAGCAGTAGGACAGGGACCTACGAGCAGTACTTC.

V gene TRBV15 combines with J gene TRBJ2-1, with D unclear. Germline assignment: CDR1 LNHNV and CDR2 YYDKDF (reference sequence). Trimming took off 0 bases at V and 9 bases at J, with 12 bases between the two ends. There are 14 residues in the CDR3. CDR3 sequence: CATSRDVLNGEQFF. The CDR3 bases are TGTGCCACCAGCAGAGATGTGCTAAATGGTGAGCAGTTCTTC.

The rearrangement joins TRBV5-1 to TRBJ1-4, with 9 bases identical to TRBD1. V shed 5 bases, J shed 2 bases, and the junction held 10 bases outside the gene matches. The CDR3 is 17 amino acids. Germline CDR1 is SGHRS and CDR2 is YFSETQ. The CDR3 DNA follows: TGCGCCAGCAGATCTACAGGGGGCCTACCGACTAATGAAAAACTGTTTTTT. Protein product: CASRSTGGLPTNEKLFF. Based on the CDR3 plus reference TRBV5-1 and TRBJ1-4, the full variable domain is KAGVTQTPRYLIKTRGQQVTLSCSPISGHRSVSWYQQTPGQGLQFLFEYFSETQRNKGNFPGRFSGRQFSNSRSEMNVSTLELGDSALYLCASRSTGGLPTNEKLFFGSGTQLSVL.

The chain combines TRBV5-4 with TRBJ1-2; no clear D. This CDR3 contains 15 residues. Germline-derived CDR1 and CDR2 are SGHNT and YYREEE (reference sequence). The ends were cut back, 3 bases at V and 2 bases at J, with 14 bases in the middle. The CDR3 sequence is CASSYSVGGNYGYTF. CDR3 nucleotide sequence: TGTGCCAGCAGCTACTCGGTGGGAGGGAACTATGGCTACACCTTC.

The rearrangement joins TRBV4-1 to TRBJ2-6; possibly TRBD1 or TRBD2 for D (6 bases each). The V gene's germline CDR1 is MGHRA and CDR2 YSYEKL. V was pared by 0 bases and J by 4 bases, with 13 bases between. This CDR3 region has 17 residues. Here the CDR3 DNA reads TGCGCCAGCAGCCAAGAAGGGGGGAGAACAGGGGCCAACGTCCTGACTTTC. As protein: CASSQEGGRTGANVLTF.

A single count supports this clone. At the DNA level, this CDR3 is encoded by other sequences in the same sample as well. The rearrangement joins TRBV6-5 to TRBJ1-6; D gene ambiguous. Trimming cost V 5 bases and J 7 bases, with 9 bases left between them. CDR3 length: 13 residues. CDR1 is MNHEY and CDR2 is SVGAGI in the germline V gene. The CDR3 coding sequence is TGTGCCAGCAGTCCCGGACGAAATTCACCCCTCCACTTT. Translation: CASSPGRNSPLHF.

This chain connects TRBV5-1 to TRBJ2-7; 11 bases agree with TRBD2. This CDR3 spans 19 amino acids. The J segment lost 3 bases and the V segment lost 7 bases, leaving 21 bases of the junction unmatched. The germline CDR1 and CDR2 sequences are SGHRS and YFSETQ. The CDR3, as DNA: TGCGCCAGCCCCTCCCGGACAGCCGGGACTAGCGGCCCCATCTACGAGCAGTACTTC. Protein sequence: CASPSRTAGTSGPIYEQYF.